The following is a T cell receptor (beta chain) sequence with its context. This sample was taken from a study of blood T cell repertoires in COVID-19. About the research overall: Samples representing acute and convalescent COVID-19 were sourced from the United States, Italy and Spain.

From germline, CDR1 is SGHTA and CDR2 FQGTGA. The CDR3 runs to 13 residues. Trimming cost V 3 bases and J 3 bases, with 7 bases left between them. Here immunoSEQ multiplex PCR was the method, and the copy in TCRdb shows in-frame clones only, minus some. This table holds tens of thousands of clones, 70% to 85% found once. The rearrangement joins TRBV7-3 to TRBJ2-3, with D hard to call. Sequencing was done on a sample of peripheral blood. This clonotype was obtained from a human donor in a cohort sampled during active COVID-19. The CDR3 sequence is CASSLGRTDTQYF. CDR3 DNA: TGTGCCAGCAGCTTGGGCAGGACAGATACGCAGTATTTT.